This passage covers 21 T cell receptor beta chains from one sample sequenced in a study of CD8+ T cells in alopecia areata. Investigators isolated RNA and reverse transcribed it into cDNA to act as the sequencing template. The table came from immunoSEQ multiplex PCR; TCRdb's copy has only in-frame clones and leaves some out. This sample has about 200,000 clones, with 45% to 70% found just once. The sample consisted of CD8+ T cells sorted from blood. Receptor source: a human donor in good health.

This rearrangement joins TRBV9 to TRBJ2-7, with TRBD1 identical over 9 bases. The V and J ends lost 0 bases and 5 bases, in that order; junction bases with no gene match: 3. The germline V gene encodes CDR1 SGDLS and CDR2 YYNGEE. The length of the CDR3 is 14 residues. CDR3 nucleotide sequence: TGTGCCAGCAGCGTAGTGGACAGGGGCGACGAGCAGTACTTC. This translates into CASSVVDRGDEQYF.

This clone was detected only once. The chain combines TRBV2 with TRBJ1-1; the D is unclear. Trimming left V 1 base short and J 0 bases short, with 9 bases between. The germline CDR1 and CDR2 sequences are SNHLY and FYNNEI. There are 15 residues in the CDR3. The CDR3 coding sequence is TGTGCCAGCAGTGAAGATGGCAACCTGAACACTGAAGCTTTCTTT. It yields the protein CASSEDGNLNTEAFF.

Notes on this clone: The same CDR3 can be traced to other DNA sequences in this sample. The chain uses TRBV5-6 and TRBJ1-1; D call uncertain. The CDR3 covers 13 residues. Germline CDR1 and CDR2: SGHDT and YYEEEE. V lost 0 bases, J lost 3 bases, and 6 bases lay in between. CDR3 residues: CASSLGGDTEAFF. CDR3 in DNA: TGTGCCAGCAGCTTGGGCGGGGACACTGAAGCTTTCTTT.

The chain recombines TRBV4-1 with TRBJ2-5; D not resolved. Trimming took 0 bases from V and 5 from J, leaving 10 bases between them. The CDR3 is 14 residues long. Germline loops: CDR1 MGHRA, CDR2 YSYEKL. The CDR3 nucleotides read TGCGCCAGCAGCCAAGAACCTGGACGGGAGACCCAGTACTTC. Translated, it gives CASSQEPGRETQYF.

The chain combines TRBV15 with TRBJ2-1, with TRBD1 matching over 9 bases. Losses at the gene ends were 2 bases for V and 16 bases for J; bases not matched to a gene: 27. This CDR3 region has 19 residues. Germline V lookup: CDR1 LNHNV, CDR2 YYDKDF (reference sequence). As DNA, the CDR3 is TGTGCCACCAGCAGATACCCCGGGACAGGGCCGGCGGGGGCCAACCGCGCCTTCTTC. This gives the protein CATSRYPGTGPAGANRAFF.

The chain couples TRBV27 to TRBJ1-2; perhaps TRBD1 as D (5 bases). Trimming stripped 10 bases from V and 5 bases from J, with 11 bases between. The germline V gene has CDR1 MNHEY and CDR2 SMNVEV (reference sequence). CDR3 length equals 11 residues. Here the CDR3 reads CATMGPYGYTF. The CDR3 DNA follows: TGTGCCACCATGGGACCGTATGGCTACACCTTC.

CDR3 loop: CACSPGYF. For the CDR3, the DNA is TGTGCCTGCTCCCCTGGGTATTTT. The rearrangement uses TRBV30 and TRBJ2-3; no clear D gene. V shed 6 bases and J shed 14 bases, with 9 bases lying between them. The CDR3 is 8 residues long. Germline V lookup: CDR1 GTSNPN, CDR2 SVGIG (reference sequence).

J is TRBJ1-3 and V is TRBV6-5, with 7 bases fitting TRBD1. Germline V gives CDR1 MNHEY, CDR2 SVGAGI. Losses at the gene ends were 2 bases for V and 0 bases for J; bases not matched to a gene: 1. The CDR3 is made up of 15 amino acids. CDR3 DNA sequence: TGTGCCAGCAGTTACGGGACAGACTCTGGAAACACCATATATTTT. Amino acid sequence: CASSYGTDSGNTIYF.

The gene calls are TRBV27 and TRBJ2-7, with 8 bases fitting TRBD1. Germline CDR1 is MNHEY and CDR2 is SMNVEV (reference sequence). J gave up 3 bases and V 2 bases, and 3 bases lay outside the gene matches. The CDR3 runs to 14 residues. The CDR3 region has the DNA TGTGCCAGCAGTTTAAGGGACAGGATCTACGAGCAGTACTTC. Its protein product is CASSLRDRIYEQYF.

The V and J genes are TRBV7-9 and TRBJ1-1; D not certain. CDR3 length: 16 residues. Germline V gene lookup returns CDR1 SEHNR and CDR2 FQNEAQ (reference sequence). Trimming left V 5 bases short and J 2 bases short, with 18 bases between. The chain's CDR3 is CASSPSTRALNTEAFF. In DNA, the CDR3 is TGTGCCAGCAGCCCAAGCACGAGGGCACTTAACACTGAAGCTTTCTTT.

The rearrangement joins TRBV15 to TRBJ1-1, with a tentative D call TRBD1 (5 bases). Germline V gives CDR1 LNHNV, CDR2 YYDKDF (reference sequence). The CDR3 has 14 residues. V lost 6 bases, J lost 4 bases, and 15 bases lay in between. The CDR3, as DNA: TGTGCCACCAGGGTAGTAGGGGCGAGCACTGAAGCTTTCTTT. It encodes CATRVVGASTEAFF.

This clone was counted a few times. The genes are TRBV28 and TRBJ2-1, with 9 bases identical to TRBD2. From germline, CDR1 is MDHEN and CDR2 SYDVKM. The CDR3 extends over 16 amino acids. V shed 6 bases and J 7 bases; nucleotides not matched to a gene: 13. DNA for the CDR3: TGTGCCAGCAGCTCCCCTGCAGCTAGCGGGGAGAATGAGCAGTTCTTC. Amino acids: CASSSPAASGENEQFF. Full variable domain (missing parts from reference TRBV28 and TRBJ2-1): DVKVTQSSRYLVKRTGEKVFLECVQDMDHENMFWYRQDPGLGLRLIYFSYDVKMKEKGDIPEGYSVSREKKERFSLILESASTNQTSMYLCASSSPAASGENEQFFGPGTRLTVL.

This clone was counted only a few times. V and J are TRBV2 and TRBJ1-4; no firm D call. The CDR3 loop spans 14 amino acids. V was trimmed by 7 bases and J by 8 bases, leaving 17 bases between them. CDR1 is SNHLY, CDR2 FYNNEI, per germline. The CDR3 sequence: CASTESSFREKLFF. The CDR3 nucleotides are TGTGCCAGCACCGAGAGCAGCTTTCGGGAAAAACTGTTTTTT.

This clone showed up just a few times. The chain recombines TRBV27 with TRBJ2-1, with a possible D match to TRBD2 (6 bases). The CDR3 consists of 14 residues. Trimming shortened V by 9 bases and J by 0 bases, and 12 bases separated the two germline ends. Germline V CDR1 and CDR2: MNHEY, SMNVEV (reference sequence). Here the CDR3 DNA reads TGTGCCAGTCGTCTGGGGGGCTCCTACAATGAGCAGTTCTTC. This encodes CASRLGGSYNEQFF.

This rearrangement joins TRBV7-9 to TRBJ2-2; D not certain. The germline gives CDR1 SEHNR, CDR2 FQNEAQ (reference sequence). V lost 3 bases and J lost 4, with 6 bases in between. This CDR3 region has 13 residues. This CDR3 reads CASSLLSTGELFF. Written as DNA, the CDR3 is TGTGCCAGCAGCTTGTTGAGCACCGGGGAGCTGTTTTTT.

The chain is built from TRBV19 and TRBJ2-5; the D is unclear. V dropped 6 bases and J dropped 2 bases, with 10 bases sitting between them. The CDR3 totals 13 residues. Germline lookup yields CDR1 LNHDA and CDR2 SQIVND (reference sequence). In DNA form, the CDR3 reads TGTGCCAGTAGAGATACGATTCAAGAGACCCAGTACTTC. The encoded protein is CASRDTIQETQYF.

This chain joins TRBV7-9 and TRBJ2-7; 8 nucleotides match TRBD1. V was pared by 5 bases and J by 4 bases, with 7 bases of the junction left unmatched. The CDR3 sequence is 14 residues long. Per the germline V gene, CDR1 is SEHNR and CDR2 is FQNEAQ (reference sequence). CDR3 sequence (DNA): TGTGCCAGCAGCCTCAGTGACAGGGGTTACGAGCAGTACTTC. The encoded protein is CASSLSDRGYEQYF.

V is TRBV5-1 and J is TRBJ1-1; no definite D call. CDR3 size: 13 residues. The V end was cut by 7 bases, the J end by 0 bases, with 10 bases between. CDR1 is SGHRS and CDR2 is YFSETQ in the germline V gene. The CDR3: CASYRDMNTEAFF. CDR3 DNA sequence: TGCGCCAGCTATCGGGATATGAACACTGAAGCTTTCTTT.

This clone was picked up a small number of times. The V call is TRBV2, the J call TRBJ2-1, with no clear D. The CDR3 runs 13 residues. Germline V gene sequence: CDR1 SNHLY, CDR2 FYNNEI. V lost 11 bases and J lost 2, with 13 bases in between. The CDR3 loop is CACQRVTYNEQFF. Written as DNA, the CDR3 is TGTGCCTGCCAAAGGGTCACCTACAATGAGCAGTTCTTC.

A few counts support this clone. The V gene is TRBV29-1, the J gene TRBJ2-3, with 7 bases that match TRBD2. The CDR3 loop spans 14 amino acids. Germline CDR1 is SQVTM and CDR2 is ANQGSEA. V dropped 5 bases and J dropped 6; count of bases not matched to a gene: 11. The CDR3 region has the DNA TGCAGCGTTCAGCACCGGGGGGAGGCTGATACGCAGTATTTT. Its protein is CSVQHRGEADTQYF.

This chain links TRBV27 with TRBJ1-6, with 7 bases aligning to TRBD1. This CDR3 is 13 amino acids long. Germline V gives CDR1 MNHEY, CDR2 SMNVEV (reference sequence). Trimming cost V 4 bases and J 8 bases; bases outside gene matches: 2. The CDR3 DNA sequence: TGTGCCAGCAGTTCAGGGGGACATTCACCCCTCCACTTT. Protein product: CASSSGGHSPLHF.